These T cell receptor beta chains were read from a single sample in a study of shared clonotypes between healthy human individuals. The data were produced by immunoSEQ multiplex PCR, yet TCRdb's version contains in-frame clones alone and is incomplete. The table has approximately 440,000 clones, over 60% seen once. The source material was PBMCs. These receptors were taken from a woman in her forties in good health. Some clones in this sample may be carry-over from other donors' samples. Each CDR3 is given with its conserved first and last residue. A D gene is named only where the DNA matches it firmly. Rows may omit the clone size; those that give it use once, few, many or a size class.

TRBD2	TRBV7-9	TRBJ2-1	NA	CASSWTSGSIHNEQFF	TGTGCCAGCAGTTGGACTAGCGGGAGTATCCACAATGAGCAGTTCTTC
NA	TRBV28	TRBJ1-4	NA	CASSGAGVNEKLFF	TGTGCCAGCAGTGGGGCAGGGGTTAATGAAAAACTGTTTTTT
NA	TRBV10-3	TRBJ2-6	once	CAISENGQSLGANVLTF	TGTGCCATCAGTGAGAATGGACAGTCTCTGGGGGCCAACGTCCTGACTTTC
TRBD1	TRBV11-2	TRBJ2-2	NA	CASSGSWDRPNTGELFF	TGTGCCAGCAGTGGAAGCTGGGACAGGCCGAACACCGGGGAGCTGTTTTTT
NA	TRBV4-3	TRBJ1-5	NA	CASSQDLIQPQHF	TGCGCCAGCAGCCAAGATCTAATTCAGCCCCAGCATTTT
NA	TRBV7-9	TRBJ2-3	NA	CASTLAGDTQYF	TGTGCCAGCACACTAGCAGGTGATACGCAGTATTTT
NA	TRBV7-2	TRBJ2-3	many	CASSLDRFTDTQYF	TGTGCCAGCAGCTTAGACAGATTCACAGATACGCAGTATTTT
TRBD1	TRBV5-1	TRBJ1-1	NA	CASSLTIQGASEAFF	TGCGCCAGCAGCTTGACAATACAGGGGGCGAGTGAAGCTTTCTTT
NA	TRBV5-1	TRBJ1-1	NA	CASSLGSGTEAFF	TGCGCCAGCAGCTTGGGGTCCGGCACTGAAGCTTTCTTT
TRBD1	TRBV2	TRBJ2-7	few	CASSELGQRYEQYF	TGTGCCAGCAGTGAACTGGGACAGCGATACGAGCAGTACTTC
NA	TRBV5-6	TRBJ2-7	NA	CASSLNTPYEQYF	TGTGCCAGCAGCTTGAACACTCCCTACGAGCAGTACTTC
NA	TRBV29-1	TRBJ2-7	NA	CSVVGDTYEQYF	TGCAGCGTTGTGGGGGACACATACGAGCAGTACTTC
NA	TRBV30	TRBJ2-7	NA	CAWSGGDYEQYF	TGTGCCTGGAGTGGGGGGGACTACGAGCAGTACTTC
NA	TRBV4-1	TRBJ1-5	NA	CASSQGGRYSNQPQHF	TGCGCCAGCAGCCAAGGGGGACGGTATAGCAATCAGCCCCAGCATTTT
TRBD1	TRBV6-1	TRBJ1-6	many	CASSDLPDRAAPLHF	TGTGCCAGCAGTGACCTCCCCGACAGGGCAGCACCCCTCCACTTT
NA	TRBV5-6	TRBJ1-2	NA	CAWRKAGTSYGYTF	TGTGCCTGGCGGAAGGCAGGGACTTCCTATGGCTACACCTTC
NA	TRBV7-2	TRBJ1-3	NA	CASSFRARPSNTIYF	TGTGCCAGCAGCTTTAGAGCAAGACCCAGCAACACCATATATTTT
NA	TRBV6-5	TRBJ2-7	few	CASSPPQGDSYEQYF	TGTGCCAGCAGCCCACCACAGGGAGACAGCTACGAGCAGTACTTC
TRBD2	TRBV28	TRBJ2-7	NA	CATTEAGVTYEQYF	TGTGCCACAACGGAAGCGGGAGTAACCTACGAGCAGTACTTC
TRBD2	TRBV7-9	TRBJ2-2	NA	CASTRARLAGVGHTGELFF	TGTGCCAGCACCCGGGCGCGGCTAGCGGGAGTAGGGCACACCGGGGAGCTGTTTTTT
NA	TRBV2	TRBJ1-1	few	CASSEDFLNTEAFF	TGTGCCAGCAGTGAAGATTTTCTGAACACTGAAGCTTTCTTT
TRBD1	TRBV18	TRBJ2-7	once	CASSPGQGLIEQYF	TGTGCCAGCTCGCCGGGACAGGGTTTAATCGAGCAGTACTTC
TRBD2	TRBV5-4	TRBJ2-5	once	CASSRPAGGLYQETQYF	TGTGCCAGCAGCCGTCCAGCGGGAGGCCTGTACCAAGAGACCCAGTACTTC
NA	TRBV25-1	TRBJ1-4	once	CASREGGQLFF	TGTGCCAGCAGAGAGGGCGGTCAACTGTTTTTT
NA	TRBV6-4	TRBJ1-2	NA	CASSDFKGLYTF	TGTGCCAGCAGTGACTTTAAGGGGCTATACACCTTC
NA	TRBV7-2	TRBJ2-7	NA	CASSPVLGVYEQYF	TGTGCCAGCAGCCCAGTCTTAGGAGTCTACGAGCAGTACTTC
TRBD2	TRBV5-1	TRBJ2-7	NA	CASSSYSGSSYEQYF	TGCGCCAGCAGCTCCTATAGCGGGAGCTCATACGAGCAGTACTTC
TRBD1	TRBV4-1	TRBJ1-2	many	CASSQDYDRAPWGYTF	TGCGCCAGCAGCCAAGACTATGACAGGGCACCGTGGGGCTACACCTTC
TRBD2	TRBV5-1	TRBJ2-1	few	CASSPTSGSYNEQFF	TGCGCCAGCAGCCCCACTAGCGGGTCCTACAATGAGCAGTTCTTC
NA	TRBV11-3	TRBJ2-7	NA	CASSLNSGTDYEQYF	TGTGCCAGCAGCCTTAACTCCGGGACCGACTACGAGCAGTACTTC
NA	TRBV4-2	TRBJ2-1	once	CASSQLVGPAYNEQFF	TGTGCCAGCAGCCAACTGGTGGGGCCCGCCTACAATGAGCAGTTCTTC
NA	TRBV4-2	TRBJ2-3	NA	CASSQAPDESQYF	TGTGCCAGCAGCCAAGCCCCGGATGAATCGCAGTATTTT
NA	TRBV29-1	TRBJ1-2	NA	CSVERTDYGYTF	TGCAGCGTTGAACGTACGGACTATGGCTACACCTTC